This T cell receptor beta chain was observed in a study of T cell responses to AZD1222 COVID-19 vaccine (dated by TCRdb to about 2021). Study-wide context: TCR sequencing was performed for 233 trial participants, of whom around 200 were given two doses of AZD1222 and 26 were given two doses of MenACWY control vaccine. Trial participants were enrolled by age into 18-55, 56-69 and 70-plus year subgroups, with roughly 160, 29 and 62 TCR-sequenced participants respectively.

What the work shows at the level of the full study, not this receptor alone: The vaccine-associated CD4 TCRs covered the entire spike protein, and the dominant responses fell in regions 160-218 and 743-854. Participants were mostly white British, with more females than males. The authors suggested clonal diversity may have been underestimated. Conclusions about previously exposed vaccinees are limited because only five or six AZD1222 recipients were SARS-CoV-2 seropositive at baseline. In the small 56-69-year group, the increase in depth fell short of significance, most likely because of low power. A significant rise in spike-specific TCR breadth and depth was observed after two AZD1222 doses relative to day 0 and relative to MenACWY recipients. Reportedly, close to half of the unique spike-specific TCRs recognized epitopes lying outside the regions that are mutated in the B.1.351 and B.1.1.7 variants. Because no day 14 peak-response samples were available, the repertoires could be characterized only after the peak T cell response.

The CDR3 regions of human TCRbeta chains were subjected to immunosequencing. The authors' analysis ran thus. TCRs in the repertoires were compared against a reference library of SARS-CoV-2-specific TCRs that had been generated with the MIRA antigen-specificity platform. Breadth was defined as the fraction of unique TCRs that were SARS-CoV-2-associated. Depth was defined as the fraction of total T cells that were SARS-CoV-2-associated. Each spike-specific TCR was assigned to its reactive spike region and to a CD4 or CD8 class using the MIRA data. Log10-transformed breadth and depth values were compared by one-way ANOVA with Sidak's multiple comparisons tests. Here the immuneACCESS table is served through TCRdb, limited to in-frame sequences with V and J called. Missing clones are a known gap in these copies; in checked studies unresolved V genes cover under half, and the rest lacks a known reason. That table supplies the V and J calls and clone size; D and trimming were determined from the DNA. Across this sample there are 180,000 or so clones, with roughly nine tenths seen only once. The biggest ten clones account for about 1.5% of the sample.

The CDR3 has 16 amino acids, counting the end cysteine and phenylalanine. Only CDR3 DNA is held: 48 bases, read in frame from base 1. CDR1 MNHEY and CDR2 SMNVEV are derived from the germline V gene (reference sequence). Deletion took 6 bases off V and 0 bases off J, with a span of 15 bases between the germline ends. Notes on this clone: Which antigen it targets is not known. Base qualities are not provided; no much larger clone lies one nucleotide away.

Per the publication, the time point label means: about 28 days (+/-7) after the second vaccine dose. AZD1222 recipients whose second dose came at about 4 weeks and those whose second dose came at about 12 weeks were combined into one group, since spike-specific TCR depth and breadth did not differ between the two schedules. Vaccinee samples were obtained from the UK trials COV001 and COV002, which included a single-blind randomized controlled phase 2/3 trial of AZD1222 (ChAdOx1 nCoV-19) in healthy adults. For TCRbeta chain sequencing, PBMC samples from trial participants were taken at day 0 and at day 28 after the second dose.

This TCR came from an adult who received the AZD1222 COVID-19 vaccine. The sequence is built from TRBV27 and TRBJ2-4; the D segment could be TRBD1, given 5 matching bases. Here the sequenced sample was peripheral blood, taken 28 days after the second AZD1222 dose. This receptor has the CDR3 CASRSRQGIAKNIQYF. The DNA reads TGTGCCAGCAGGTCGCGTCAGGGAATAGCCAAAAACATTCAGTACTTC.